The clone carrying this T cell receptor (beta chain) was seen just once. The antigen is not known. The sample originates from a study of cytomegalovirus exposure and HLA in healthy donors. Broader study findings: TRBV6-2, TRBV6-3 and some other V segments were excluded as indistinguishable.

Primers included in the PCR were 60 Vbeta and 13 Jbeta primers. TCRdb's table, derived via immunoSEQ multiplex PCR, lists solely in-frame clones and lacks some. The sample includes about 130,000 clones, around four fifths of them seen just once. CDR1 and CDR2 from the germline V gene are SGHDT and YYEEEE. Trimming took 1 base from V and 7 from J, leaving 15 bases between them. The CDR3 loop spans 15 amino acids. The sample taken for sequencing was PBMCs. V and J are TRBV5-6 and TRBJ2-1, with D possibly being TRBD2 (6 bases). The TCR sequence derives from a man aged 25 to 40 in good health and CMV-seropositive. In DNA form, the CDR3 reads TGTGCCAGCAGCTTGAGTGGGACTTTCTTAAATGAGCAGTTCTTC. Encoded protein: CASSLSGTFLNEQFF.